A selection of T cell receptor beta chains follows, all from one sample in a study of T cell responses to AZD1222 COVID-19 vaccine. Assay used: immunoSEQ multiplex PCR; TCRdb lists only in-frame clones, some missing. The sample carries 130,000 or so clones, 92% recorded once. The sequenced sample was peripheral blood, obtained 28 days after the second AZD1222 dose. The receptors stem from an adult who received the AZD1222 COVID-19 vaccine. CDR3s include the opening cysteine and the closing phenylalanine or tryptophan. A D gene is named only where the DNA matches it firmly.

d_call,v_call,j_call,cdr3_nt,cdr3_aa
TRBD1,TRBV27,TRBJ1-1,TGTGCCAGCAGAGCCGGGACAGGGGTGGGGACTGAAGCTTTCTTT,CASRAGTGVGTEAFF
TRBD1,TRBV7-2,TRBJ2-7,TGTGCCAGCAGCATAGACAGGGGAAGAAACGAGCAGTACTTC,CASSIDRGRNEQYF
.,TRBV4-1,TRBJ1-5,TGCGCCAGCAGCCAAGGCCGACAGTTAGCAAATCAGCCCCAGCATTTT,CASSQGRQLANQPQHF
.,TRBV15,TRBJ2-3,TGTGCCACCAGCACCGTACAGGGCAATACGCAGTATTTT,CATSTVQGNTQYF
TRBD2,TRBV3-1/TRBV3-2,TRBJ2-5,TGTGCCAGCAGCCCGGGAGGGGACGAAGAGACCCAGTACTTC,CASSPGGDEETQYF
TRBD1,TRBV7-9,TRBJ1-1,TGTGCCAGCACCCAGGGCCGGTGGGACAGGGACAACACTGAAGCTTTCTTT,CASTQGRWDRDNTEAFF
.,TRBV6-5,TRBJ2-7,TGTGCCAGCAGTTACGGCAAATACTACGAGCAGTACTTC,CASSYGKYYEQYF
.,TRBV9,TRBJ1-1,TGTGCCAGCAGCCCGCAGCCGGGACTGACGAACACTGAAGCTTTCTTT,CASSPQPGLTNTEAFF
.,TRBV12-2,TRBJ2-3,TGTGCAAGTCGCTTAGGGAACTCCGGGACTCACTGCTACACAGATACGCAGTATTTT,CASRLGNSGTHCYTDTQYF
TRBD1,TRBV4-3,TRBJ2-1,TGCGCCAGCAGCGAAGAGACGGGACAGGTTTACAATGAGCAGTTCTTC,CASSEETGQVYNEQFF
TRBD1,TRBV12-3/TRBV12-4,TRBJ1-6,TGTGCCAGCAGTTTCCAGGGGGGCTCACCCCTCCACTTT,CASSFQGGSPLHF
TRBD2,TRBV28,TRBJ2-3,TGTGCCAGCAGACCGACTAGCGGGAGGGCCCTCGGCACAGATACGCAGTATTTT,CASRPTSGRALGTDTQYF